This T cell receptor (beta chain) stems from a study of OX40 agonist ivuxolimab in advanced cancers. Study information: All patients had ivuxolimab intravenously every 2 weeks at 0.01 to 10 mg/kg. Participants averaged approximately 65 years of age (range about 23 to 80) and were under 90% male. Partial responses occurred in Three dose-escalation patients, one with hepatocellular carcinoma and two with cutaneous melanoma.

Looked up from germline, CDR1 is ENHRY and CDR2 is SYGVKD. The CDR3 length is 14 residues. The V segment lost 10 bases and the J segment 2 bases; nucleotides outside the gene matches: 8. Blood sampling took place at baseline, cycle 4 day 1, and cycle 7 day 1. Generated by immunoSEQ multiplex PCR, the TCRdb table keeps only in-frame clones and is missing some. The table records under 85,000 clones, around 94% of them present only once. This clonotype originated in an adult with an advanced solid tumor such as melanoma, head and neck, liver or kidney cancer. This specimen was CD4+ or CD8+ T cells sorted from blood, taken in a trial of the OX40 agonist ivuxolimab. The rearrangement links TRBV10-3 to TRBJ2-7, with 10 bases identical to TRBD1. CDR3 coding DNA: TGTGCCACTAAGAGGGGACAGGGGACCTACGAGCAGTACTTC. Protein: CATKRGQGTYEQYF.